The 22 T cell receptor beta chains reported below all come from one sample, sequenced in a study of shared clonotypes between healthy human individuals. Some clones are missing from TCRdb's copy, which holds only in-frame ones; the method was immunoSEQ multiplex PCR. The sample carries around 2,100,000 clones, about 95% recorded once. Terminally differentiated effector memory CD45RA+ cells were left out of the naive CD8 fraction, which was CD45RO-negative and positively selected for CCR7. The material sequenced was naive CD8+ T cells sorted from blood. Receptor source: a man in his late teens or twenties in good health.

The CDR3 loop reads CASSQDGTGRMGLFF. CDR3 DNA sequence: TGCGCCAGCAGCCAAGATGGGACAGGAAGGATGGGGCTGTTTTTT. The V call is TRBV4-1, the J call TRBJ1-4; 8 nucleotides line up with TRBD1. V trimming: 0 bases; J trimming: 14 bases; junction bases outside the gene matches: 11. The CDR3 is made up of 15 amino acids. CDR1 MGHRA and CDR2 YSYEKL come from the germline V gene.

The J gene is TRBJ2-3, the V gene TRBV6-4; 7 nucleotides agree with TRBD2. This CDR3 spans 16 amino acids. Germline lookup yields CDR1 MRHNA and CDR2 SNTAGT. V shed 2 bases, J shed 4 bases, and the junction held 9 bases outside the gene matches. The CDR3 reads CASSDKGGGRADTQYF. CDR3 DNA sequence: TGTGCCAGCAGTGACAAAGGTGGGGGGAGGGCAGATACGCAGTATTTT.

This clone was detected only a few times. The chain employs TRBV7-9 and TRBJ1-2; D possibly corresponds to TRBD1 (5 bases). Germline-derived CDR1 and CDR2 are SEHNR and FQNEAQ (reference sequence). The germline V and J ends were trimmed by 10 bases and 2 bases, with 8 bases remaining between them. The CDR3 has 11 residues. CDR3 amino acids: CATGGNYGYTF. CDR3 nucleotide sequence: TGTGCCACGGGGGGGAACTATGGCTACACCTTC. The variable domain in full, completed from reference TRBV7-9 and TRBJ1-2, reads DTGVSQNPRHKITKRGQNVTFRCDPISEHNRLYWYRQTLGQGPEFLTYFQNEAQLEKSRLLSDRFSAERPKGSFSTLEIQRTEQGDSAMYLCATGGNYGYTFGSGTRLTVV.

This clone was counted between two and nine times. The chain is built from TRBV7-6 and TRBJ2-7, with D perhaps TRBD1 (6 bases). The ends were cut back, 5 bases at V and 2 bases at J, with 13 bases in the middle. CDR1 and CDR2 (germline): SGHVS, FNYEAQ. CDR3 length equals 14 residues. The CDR3 DNA sequence: TGTGCCAGCAGCGAACAGGGACCGACCTACGAGCAGTACTTC. Translating it yields CASSEQGPTYEQYF.

This clone was picked up a small number of times. J is TRBJ1-1 and V is TRBV4-1; maybe TRBD1 (5 bases). V shed 0 bases and J shed 1 base, with 9 bases lying between them. The CDR3 extends over 15 amino acids. Germline CDR1 MGHRA, CDR2 YSYEKL. CDR3 in amino acids: CASSQEPQGNTEAFF. The CDR3 DNA sequence: TGCGCCAGCAGCCAAGAACCCCAGGGGAACACTGAAGCTTTCTTT.

This clone was counted once. This chain joins TRBV14 and TRBJ2-2; 11 nucleotides align to TRBD2. Germline V gene sequence: CDR1 SGHDN, CDR2 FVKESK. The length of the CDR3 is 16 residues. The V gene end was trimmed by 3 bases and the J gene end by 5 bases; junction bases not matched to a gene: 5. The CDR3 is CASSHRLAGGTGELFF. CDR3 coding DNA: TGTGCCAGCAGCCACAGGCTAGCGGGGGGAACCGGGGAGCTGTTTTTT.

J is TRBJ2-2 and V is TRBV7-9; 10 nucleotides line up with TRBD2. V dropped 4 bases and J dropped 6; count of bases not matched to a gene: 14. The CDR3 sequence is 18 residues long. Germline V gives CDR1 SEHNR, CDR2 FQNEAQ (reference sequence). CDR3: CASSSPSGSRLVSGELFF. DNA of the CDR3: TGTGCCAGCAGCTCCCCTAGCGGGAGTCGTCTTGTCTCCGGGGAGCTGTTTTTT.

V gene TRBV7-9 combines with J gene TRBJ2-3; 9 nucleotides match TRBD2. CDR3 length: 16 amino acids. Germline V gene lookup returns CDR1 SEHNR and CDR2 FQNEAQ (reference sequence). The trim removed 0 bases at V and 4 bases at J, leaving 5 bases unmatched. The CDR3 DNA reads as TGTGCCAGCAGCTTAGCGCACCTAGCGGGATCAGATACGCAGTATTTT. Translating it yields CASSLAHLAGSDTQYF.

As concerns this clone: The same CDR3 is also encoded by other DNA sequences in this sample. The chain has TRBV27 and TRBJ1-6; D call uncertain. V dropped 0 bases and J dropped 0 bases, with 6 bases sitting between them. In germline, CDR1 is MNHEY, CDR2 SMNVEV (reference sequence). The CDR3 totals 16 residues. The CDR3: CASSLSASSYNSPLHF. CDR3 in DNA: TGTGCCAGCAGTTTATCGGCCAGCTCCTATAATTCACCCCTCCACTTT.

The genes are TRBV5-6 and TRBJ2-1, with D unclear. Trimming removed 2 bases at V and 7 bases at J, with 7 bases between. CDR3 length: 12 amino acids. Germline-derived CDR1 and CDR2 are SGHDT and YYEEEE. The CDR3 protein is CASSFTENEQFF. Written as DNA, the CDR3 is TGTGCCAGCAGCTTTACGGAGAATGAGCAGTTCTTC.

The rearrangement joins TRBV27 to TRBJ1-3; no reliable D call. V dropped 1 base and J dropped 2 bases, with 3 bases sitting between them. Per the germline V gene, CDR1 is MNHEY and CDR2 is SMNVEV (reference sequence). The CDR3 runs 13 residues. The CDR3 DNA is TGTGCCAGCAGTTTATTGGCTGGAAACACCATATATTTT. Amino acids: CASSLLAGNTIYF.

This clone was counted only a few times. V and J are TRBV4-1 and TRBJ1-5; 8 positions agree with TRBD1. The germline CDR1 and CDR2 sequences are MGHRA and YSYEKL. The CDR3 extends over 18 amino acids. The ends lost 0 bases at V and 6 bases at J; junction bases unmatched: 13. The CDR3: CASSQDPPRTGYGQPQHF. In nucleotides, the CDR3 is TGCGCCAGCAGCCAAGATCCCCCCCGGACAGGGTACGGTCAGCCCCAGCATTTT.

The chain recombines TRBV25-1 with TRBJ2-3; D is unresolved. Germline V gives CDR1 MGHDK, CDR2 SYGVNS. The CDR3 has 11 amino acids. Trimming pared 8 bases from V and 8 bases from J, leaving 11 bases between. DNA of the CDR3: TGTGCCAGCCGCCTTCTCGTTACGCAGTATTTT. As protein: CASRLLVTQYF.

Here the CDR3 reads CASSDPPGTPGEQYF. Written as DNA, the CDR3 is TGTGCCAGCAGTGATCCTCCTGGGACTCCAGGCGAGCAGTACTTC. The chain joins TRBV28 to TRBJ2-7; a possible D gene is TRBD2 (6 bases). The CDR3 covers 15 residues. Germline V CDR1 and CDR2: MDHEN, SYDVKM. V was trimmed by 5 bases and J by 6 bases, leaving 20 bases between them.

Concerning this clone itself: Other DNA sequences in the same sample also yield this CDR3. The rearrangement uses TRBV5-1 and TRBJ2-7; no reliable D call. The germline V and J ends were trimmed by 0 bases and 0 bases, with 7 bases remaining between them. Germline lookup yields CDR1 SGHRS and CDR2 YFSETQ. The CDR3 runs to 14 residues. Written as DNA, the CDR3 is TGCGCCAGCAGCTTGGAAGGCTTCTCCTACGAGCAGTACTTC. As protein: CASSLEGFSYEQYF.

The V gene is TRBV18, the J gene TRBJ2-1; D might be TRBD2 (6 bases). CDR3 length: 15 amino acids. Trimming removed 2 bases from V and 3 bases from J, with 11 bases in between. CDR1 is KGHSH, CDR2 LQKENI, per germline. The DNA of the CDR3 is TGTGCCAGCTCACCAGCAGGGCGGGACTACAATGAGCAGTTCTTC. Encoded protein: CASSPAGRDYNEQFF.

This clone has a single count. An end of the junction does not agree with germline; a read error may underlie this. This specimen includes other DNA sequences encoding the same CDR3. The chain carries TRBV7-7 and TRBJ2-5; D remains ambiguous. The CDR3 is 13 residues long. Looked up from germline, CDR1 is SSHAT and CDR2 is FNYEAQ (reference sequence). As DNA, the CDR3 is TGTGCTAGCAGCTTACGCCTCCAAGAGACCCAGTACTTC. This encodes CASSLRLQETQYF.

The gene calls are TRBV11-2 and TRBJ2-3; D is uncertain. CDR1 is SGHAT, CDR2 FQNNGV, per germline. The CDR3 consists of 16 residues. V lost 4 bases and J 2 bases, leaving 16 bases between the germline ends. The CDR3 nucleotides read TGTGCCAGCAGCTCTCCAGGTTCCTTCGACACAGATACGCAGTATTTT. This translates into CASSSPGSFDTDTQYF. Based on the CDR3 plus reference TRBV11-2 and TRBJ2-3, the full variable domain is EAGVAQSPRYKIIEKRQSVAFWCNPISGHATLYWYQQILGQGPKLLIQFQNNGVVDDSQLPKDRFSAERLKGVDSTLKIQPAKLEDSAVYLCASSSPGSFDTDTQYFGPGTRLTVL.

The chain joins TRBV5-6 to TRBJ2-5; D is possibly TRBD2 (7 bases). Germline lookup yields CDR1 SGHDT and CDR2 YYEEEE. Trimming cost V 2 bases and J 5 bases, with 22 bases left between them. The CDR3 contains 17 residues. CDR3 nucleotide sequence: TGTGCCAGCAGCTTTGCGGGGGCAATCTCCGGAGGGGAGACCCAGTACTTC. Its translation: CASSFAGAISGGETQYF.

The rearrangement joins TRBV5-6 to TRBJ1-1, with TRBD1 as a possible D gene (6 bases). Germline values: CDR1 SGHDT, CDR2 YYEEEE. The CDR3 extends over 15 amino acids. V dropped 1 base and J dropped 2 bases, with 12 bases sitting between them. The CDR3 protein is CASSLNSGANTEAFF. DNA of the CDR3: TGTGCCAGCAGCTTGAATTCAGGGGCCAACACTGAAGCTTTCTTT.

V usage is TRBV19 and J usage is TRBJ2-6, with 8 bases that match TRBD1. This CDR3 is 19 amino acids long. CDR1 is LNHDA, CDR2 SQIVND, per germline (reference sequence). The J segment lost 0 bases and the V segment lost 1 base, leaving 8 bases of the junction unmatched. CDR3 sequence: CASSIAAGGTRSGANVLTF. CDR3 DNA: TGTGCCAGTAGTATAGCGGCAGGGGGCACACGCTCTGGGGCCAACGTCCTGACTTTC.

The DNA of the CDR3 is TGTGCCAGCAGCACCTGGGACAGTTTGAATGAAAAACTGTTTTTT. The encoded protein is CASSTWDSLNEKLFF. The genes are TRBV7-8 and TRBJ1-4, with 7 nucleotides matching TRBD1. This CDR3 has 15 residues. V lost 5 bases and J lost 5; bases outside the gene matches: 8. Germline V gene sequence: CDR1 SGHVS, CDR2 FQNEAQ. Using reference TRBV7-8 and TRBJ1-4 for the parts outside the CDR3, the full variable domain is GAGVSQSPRYKVAKRGQDVALRCDPISGHVSLFWYQQALGQGPEFLTYFQNEAQLDKSGLPSDRFFAERPEGSVSTLKIQRTQQEDSAVYLCASSTWDSLNEKLFFGSGTQLSVL.